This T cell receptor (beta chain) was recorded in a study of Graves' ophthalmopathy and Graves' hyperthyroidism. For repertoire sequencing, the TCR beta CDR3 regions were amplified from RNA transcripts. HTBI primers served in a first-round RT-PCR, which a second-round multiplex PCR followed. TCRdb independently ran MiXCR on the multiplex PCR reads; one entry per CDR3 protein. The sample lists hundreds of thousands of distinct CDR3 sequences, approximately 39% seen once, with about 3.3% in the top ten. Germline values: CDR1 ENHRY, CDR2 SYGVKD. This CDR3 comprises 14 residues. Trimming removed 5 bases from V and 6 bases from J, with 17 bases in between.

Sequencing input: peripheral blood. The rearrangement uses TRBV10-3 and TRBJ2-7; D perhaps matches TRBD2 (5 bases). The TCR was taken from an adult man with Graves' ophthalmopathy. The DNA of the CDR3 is TGTGCCATCAGTTCCCCCTCGGGGTCTGGCGAGCAGTACTTC. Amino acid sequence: CAISSPSGSGEQYF.